These 12 T cell receptor beta chains originate from one sample sequenced in a study of T cells in Graves' hyperthyroidism and ophthalmopathy. From RNA transcripts, TCR beta CDR3 regions were amplified. The HTBI primer set served for first-round RT-PCR of the TCR CDR3. TCRdb itself ran the multiplex PCR reads through MiXCR, one entry per CDR3 protein. The sample lists a few hundred thousand distinct CDR3 sequences, roughly 50% occurring once. Sample: peripheral blood or thyroid tissue (not recorded which). Every receptor here comes from a woman aged 18-29 years with Graves' hyperthyroidism.

This clonotype was observed a few times. The chain uses TRBV7-8 and TRBJ2-3; perhaps TRBD2 as D (6 bases). The CDR3 is made up of 15 amino acids. CDR1 is SGHVS, CDR2 FQNEAQ, per germline. Trimming stripped 4 bases from V and 2 bases from J, with 13 bases between. As DNA, the CDR3 is TGTGCCAGCAGCTCCCCGGGACTGTACACAGATACGCAGTATTTT. Translating gives CASSSPGLYTDTQYF.

This clonotype was observed at least ten times. The rearrangement joins TRBV4-2 to TRBJ2-7, with 8 bases aligning to TRBD2. V shed 4 bases and J 5 bases; nucleotides not matched to a gene: 7. This CDR3 comprises 14 residues. Germline-derived CDR1 and CDR2 are LGHNA and YNFKEQ. This CDR3 reads CASSRGGRSDEQYF. The CDR3 nucleotides read TGTGCCAGCAGCCGCGGGGGGAGGAGCGACGAGCAGTACTTC.

The table lists this clonotype with a count of one. V usage is TRBV7-9 and J usage is TRBJ1-5; 10 nucleotides align to TRBD1. The germline V gene has CDR1 SEHNR and CDR2 FQNEAQ (reference sequence). J was trimmed by 5 bases and V by 4 bases; bases with no gene match: 8. The CDR3 covers 16 residues. For the CDR3, the DNA is TGTGCCAGCAGCTCAACCGGGACAGGGGATGATCAGCCCCAGCATTTT. This encodes CASSSTGTGDDQPQHF.

This chain uses TRBV7-8 with TRBJ2-7; either TRBD1 or TRBD2 may supply D (5 bases each). The CDR3 runs to 13 residues. Trimming removed 8 bases from V and 3 bases from J, with 14 bases in between. CDR1 is SGHVS, CDR2 FQNEAQ, per germline. The CDR3 protein is CASRDPGIYEQYF. DNA for the CDR3: TGTGCCAGCCGGGACCCCGGGATCTACGAGCAGTACTTC.

This clonotype was counted between two and nine times. V gene TRBV24-1 combines with J gene TRBJ2-1; D is possibly TRBD2 (6 bases). CDR3 length equals 15 residues. V shed 5 bases and J shed 3 bases, with 13 bases lying between them. The germline CDR1 and CDR2 sequences are KGHDR and SFDVKD. For the CDR3, the DNA is TGTGCCACCAGTGCCTCCCCCGGGAGCTACAATGAGCAGTTCTTC. Translation: CATSASPGSYNEQFF.

The chain has TRBV24-1 and TRBJ2-1, with D possibly called TRBD1 or TRBD2 (5 bases each). Germline CDR1 and CDR2: KGHDR and SFDVKD. This CDR3 spans 16 amino acids. V dropped 2 bases and J dropped 9 bases, with 19 bases sitting between them. The CDR3 region is CATSDSPGRRLGEQFF. The CDR3 nucleotides read TGTGCCACCAGTGATTCCCCGGGACGCCGTCTGGGTGAGCAGTTCTTC.

V gene TRBV29-1 combines with J gene TRBJ1-1, with TRBD1 matching 11 bases. The germline V gene has CDR1 SQVTM and CDR2 ANQGSEA. The CDR3 length is 11 residues. CDR3 loop: CSLMGQGVAFF. The CDR3 region has the DNA TGCAGTTTGATGGGACAGGGGGTTGCTTTCTTT.

V is TRBV21-1 and J is TRBJ1-1; the table names TRBD1, a call not compared with the DNA. TRBV21-1 is an annotated pseudogene. The CDR3 is 14 residues long. The CDR3 DNA reads as TGTGCCAGCAGCAGCAGCCAGGGGTCCACTGAAGCTTTCTTT. It yields the protein CASSSSQGSTEAFF.

Note on this clonotype: This may be a read error: a much more frequent sequence differs by one nucleotide. This chain joins TRBV19 and TRBJ2-7; the D gene is possibly TRBD2 (5 bases). There are 12 residues in the CDR3. Germline V gene data show CDR1 as LNHDA and CDR2 as SQIVND (reference sequence). In DNA, the CDR3 is TGTGTCAGTAGCCAAACACTAGGCGAGCAGTACTTC. Its translation is CVSSQTLGEQYF.

The CDR3 sequence: CASIEEIGELFF. CDR3 DNA sequence: TGTGCCAGCATAGAGGAGATAGGGGAGCTGTTTTTT. The rearrangement uses TRBV2 and TRBJ2-2; D unclear. CDR1 is SNHLY and CDR2 is FYNNEI in the germline V gene. The ends were cut back, 7 bases at V and 8 bases at J, with 11 bases in the middle. This CDR3 spans 12 amino acids.

The CDR3 DNA sequence: TGTGCCAGCAGTTCCCAGACAGTGCGTGGCTACACCTTC. It encodes CASSSQTVRGYTF. This chain joins TRBV12-3 or TRBV12-4 and TRBJ1-2, with a possible D match to TRBD1 (5 bases). The CDR3 is 13 residues long. Trimming pared 4 bases from V and 7 bases from J, leaving 13 bases between.

This sequence joins TRBV4-1 and TRBJ1-5; unclear D gene. V gave up 4 bases and J gave up 6 bases, with 19 bases separating them. Germline-derived CDR1 and CDR2 are MGHRA and YSYEKL. This CDR3 is built from 16 residues. CDR3 bases: TGCGCCAGCAGCCCACTTGAGGTTCTCTCGGCTCAGCCCCAGCATTTT. Its protein is CASSPLEVLSAQPQHF.